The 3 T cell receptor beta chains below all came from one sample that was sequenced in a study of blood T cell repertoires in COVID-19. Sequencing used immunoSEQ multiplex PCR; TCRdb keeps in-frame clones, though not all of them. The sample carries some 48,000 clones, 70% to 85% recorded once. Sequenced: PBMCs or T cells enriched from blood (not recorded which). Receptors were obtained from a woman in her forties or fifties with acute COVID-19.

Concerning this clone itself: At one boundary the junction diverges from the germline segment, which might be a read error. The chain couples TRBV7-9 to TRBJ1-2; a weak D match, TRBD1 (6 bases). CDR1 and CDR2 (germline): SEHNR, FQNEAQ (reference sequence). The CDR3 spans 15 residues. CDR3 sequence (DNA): TGTGCCAGCAGCGTAGCCGGGACACCAACCTATGGCTACACCTTC. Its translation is CASSVAGTPTYGYTF.

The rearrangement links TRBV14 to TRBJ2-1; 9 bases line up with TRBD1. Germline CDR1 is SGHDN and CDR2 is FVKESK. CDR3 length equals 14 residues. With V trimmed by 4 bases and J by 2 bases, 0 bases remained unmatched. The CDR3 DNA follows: TGTGCCAGCAGCCGACAGGGGGCCTACAATGAGCAGTTCTTC. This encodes CASSRQGAYNEQFF.

Here the CDR3 DNA reads TGTGCCAGCAGTACTGGGACAGTCAATCAGCCCCAGCATTTT. This sequence encodes CASSTGTVNQPQHF. This chain connects TRBV6-5 to TRBJ1-5; 7 nucleotides agree with TRBD1. CDR3 length: 14 residues. CDR1 and CDR2 (germline): MNHEY, SVGAGI. J lost 3 bases, V lost 5 bases, and 4 bases had no gene match.